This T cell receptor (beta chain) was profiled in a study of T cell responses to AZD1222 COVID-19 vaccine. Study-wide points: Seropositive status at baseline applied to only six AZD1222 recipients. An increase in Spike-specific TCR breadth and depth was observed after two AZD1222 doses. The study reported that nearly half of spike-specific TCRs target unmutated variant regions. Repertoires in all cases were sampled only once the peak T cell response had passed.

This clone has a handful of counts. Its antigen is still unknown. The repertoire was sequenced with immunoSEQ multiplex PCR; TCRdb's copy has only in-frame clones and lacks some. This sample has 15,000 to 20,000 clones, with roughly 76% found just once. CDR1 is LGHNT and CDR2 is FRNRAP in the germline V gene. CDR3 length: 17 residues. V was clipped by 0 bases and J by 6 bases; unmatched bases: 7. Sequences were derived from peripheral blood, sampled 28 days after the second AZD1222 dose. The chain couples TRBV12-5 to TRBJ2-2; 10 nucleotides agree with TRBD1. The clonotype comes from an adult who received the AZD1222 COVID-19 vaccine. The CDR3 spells CASGLVHGTGVAGELFF. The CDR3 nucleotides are TGTGCTAGTGGTTTGGTACATGGGACAGGGGTTGCCGGGGAGCTGTTTTTT.